This T cell receptor beta chain was sequenced for a study of beta chain features in type 1 diabetes (dated by TCRdb to 2016 to 2018). Regarding the study in general: Patients and healthy donors did not differ in mean age, gender distribution, total cell number or subset yield. Whereas all 28 donors provided naive and central memory subsets, regulatory and stem cell-like memory subsets were isolated from just 8 patients and about eight healthy donors. Across all samples, fewer than 110,000,000 sorted cells were examined, and cell number per subset correlated strongly with RNA yield. In the study, TCRB repertoires of sorted circulating CD4+ T cell subsets from recently diagnosed type 1 diabetes patients were compared with those of matched healthy donors.

From each donor, a single peripheral blood sample of approximately 110 mL on average was drawn into heparinised tubes. A BD FACSAria II was used to sort naive, central memory, regulatory and stem cell-like memory CD4+ T cells with a panel that included CD45RO, CCR7, CD25, CD127, CD95 and CD27. A purity above 95% was achieved for all sorted populations. PBMCs were separated immediately by Lymphoprep density gradient centrifugation and were stained directly, without being cultured. Samples were stained and sorted in pairs, with one healthy donor and one patient per experiment, so that batch effects were minimized. Study-wide findings and limitations: Naive, central memory and regulatory TCRB repertoires appeared to be more similar among patients than among healthy donors. Because the HLA sub-analyses included only small numbers of individuals, any influence of HLA type on TCRB rearrangement was left unresolved. Shorter templates might have been favored by PCR, but patient and control samples were amplified and corrected together, so both groups would have been affected equally by any skew. Because cDNA was sequenced instead of genomic DNA, activated cells with high expression could be over-represented, although the groups did not differ in activation or CD3 levels. At VDJ recombination sites, patients with type 1 diabetes made fewer insertions and deleted more nucleotides, a pattern implying thymic rearrangement abnormalities. Type 1 diabetes patients showed a moderate but significant shortening of TCRB CDR3 length in all four CD4+ subsets.

This clone has a handful of counts. What antigen it recognizes has not been identified. The input lacks base qualities; no much larger clone sits a single base away. The entire amount of isolated RNA was reverse transcribed using the High Capacity cDNA Reverse Transcription Kit, so the sequenced TCRB transcripts were expressed ones. Naive, central memory and regulatory T cell samples underwent deep immunoSEQ sequencing, averaging about 3.5 million total reads per sample. After sorted cells were lysed in RLT buffer, RNA was extracted with DNase-treated RNeasy Micro or Mini kits, with the choice depending on cell number. To prevent cross-contamination, every cell subset was processed on its own, while patient and healthy donor samples were processed together. TCRB sequences were amplified from cDNA with the immunoSEQ multiplex PCR, producing 87-bp fragments spanning the CDR3 region. Sequencing of the amplicons was done on the Illumina HiSeq platform. The original pipeline was this. PCR bias was computationally corrected using synthetic template baselines, reads within Hamming distance 2 were collapsed, and singletons that could not be merged were discarded. Reads were aligned against IMGT to assign V, D and J genes, CDR3 length and insertions or deletions at six rearrangement sites. Clonotype counts were normalized to sorted cell number within each subset before computing true diversity and Gini coefficients with the tcR R package. The overlap coefficient, calculated on TCRB nucleotide sequences, was used to quantify repertoire sharing. Entries here come from immuneACCESS through TCRdb and include only in-frame sequences with V and J called. Some clones fail to appear in such tables; in the studies checked, an unresolved V gene covers under half of the shortfall, and the cause of the remainder is unknown. That table is the source of V, J and clone size, and D and trimming were worked out from the DNA. A total of almost 350,000 clones appear in this sample, 8% of them only once. The ten largest clones capture approximately 0.44% of the sample.

The sample taken for sequencing was central memory CD4+ T cells from blood. The receptor was isolated from a woman aged 18-29 years in good health.

The bases read TGTGCCAGCTCAATACTAGCGTCAAGCTCCTACAATGAGCAGTTCTTC. Protein translation: CASSILASSSYNEQFF. This chain joins TRBV18 to TRBJ2-1, and 7 junctional nucleotides match TRBD2. Its CDR3 holds 16 amino acids, cysteine through phenylalanine. This entry keeps only the CDR3 DNA: 48 bases, framed from base 1. CDR1 KGHSH and CDR2 LQKENI were looked up in the germline V gene. Germline trimming amounts to 5 bases on V and 0 bases on J, with 7 as the count of junction bases outside the gene matches.